This T cell receptor beta chain was captured by sequencing in a study of control samples from healthy donors and cancer patients. Measured with immunoSEQ multiplex PCR; TCRdb has only the in-frame clones, and not every one. The repertoire includes some 99,000 clones, around nine tenths of them detected once, and under 4.5% sits in the top ten. V lost 6 bases and J lost 3, with 14 bases in between. Germline CDR1 is LNHNV and CDR2 is YYDKDF (reference sequence). This CDR3 spans 14 amino acids. Sequences were obtained from blood. The genes are TRBV15 and TRBJ1-1; D remains unclear. The TCR sequence derives from a human donor in good health. The donor label of this sample is uncertain. CDR3 sequence: CATRSTAADTEAFF. In DNA form, the CDR3 reads TGTGCCACCAGGTCCACAGCGGCGGACACTGAAGCTTTCTTT.